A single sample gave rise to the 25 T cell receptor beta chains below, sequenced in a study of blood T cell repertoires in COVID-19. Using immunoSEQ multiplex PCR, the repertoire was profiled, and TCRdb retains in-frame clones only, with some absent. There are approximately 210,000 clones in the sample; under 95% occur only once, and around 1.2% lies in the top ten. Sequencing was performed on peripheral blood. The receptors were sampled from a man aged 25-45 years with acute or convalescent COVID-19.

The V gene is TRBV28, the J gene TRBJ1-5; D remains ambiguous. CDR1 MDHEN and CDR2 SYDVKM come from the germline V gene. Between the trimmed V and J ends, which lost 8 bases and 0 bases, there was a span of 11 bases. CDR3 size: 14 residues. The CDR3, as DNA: TGTGCCAGCGGAGATCCCCATAGCAATCAGCCCCAGCATTTT. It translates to CASGDPHSNQPQHF.

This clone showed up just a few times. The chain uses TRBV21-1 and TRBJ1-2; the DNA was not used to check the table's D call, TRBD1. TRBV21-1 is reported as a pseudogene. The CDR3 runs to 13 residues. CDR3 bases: TGTGCCAGCGGTCAGGGGTTCGGCTATGGCTACACCTTC. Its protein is CASGQGFGYGYTF.

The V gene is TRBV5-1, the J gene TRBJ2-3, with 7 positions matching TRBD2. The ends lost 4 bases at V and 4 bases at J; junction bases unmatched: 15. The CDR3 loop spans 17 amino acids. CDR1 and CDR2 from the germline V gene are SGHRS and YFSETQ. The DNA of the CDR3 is TGCGCCAGCAGCCCTCCTCCCAGCGGGGTTGGGGCAGATACGCAGTATTTT. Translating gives CASSPPPSGVGADTQYF.

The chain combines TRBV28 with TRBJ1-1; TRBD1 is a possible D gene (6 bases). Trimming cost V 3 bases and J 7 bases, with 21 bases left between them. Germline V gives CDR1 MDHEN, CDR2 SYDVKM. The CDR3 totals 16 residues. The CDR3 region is CASSLNSQGGVGEAFF. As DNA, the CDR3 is TGTGCCAGCAGTTTGAATTCTCAAGGGGGTGTGGGTGAAGCTTTCTTT.

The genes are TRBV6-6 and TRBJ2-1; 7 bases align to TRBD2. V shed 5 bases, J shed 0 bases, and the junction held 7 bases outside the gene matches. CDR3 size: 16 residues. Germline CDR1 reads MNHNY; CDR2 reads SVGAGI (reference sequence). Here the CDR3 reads CASSPSGHSSYNEQFF. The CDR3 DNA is TGTGCCAGCAGTCCTAGCGGTCACAGCTCCTACAATGAGCAGTTCTTC.

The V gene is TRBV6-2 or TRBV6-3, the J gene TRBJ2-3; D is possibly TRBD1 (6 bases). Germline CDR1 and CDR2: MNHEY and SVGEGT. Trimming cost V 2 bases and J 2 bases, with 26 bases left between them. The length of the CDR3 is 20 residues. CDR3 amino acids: CASSYRPDPTTGLLTDTQYF. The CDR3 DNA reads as TGTGCCAGCAGTTACCGCCCTGACCCGACGACAGGCCTTCTCACAGATACGCAGTATTTT.

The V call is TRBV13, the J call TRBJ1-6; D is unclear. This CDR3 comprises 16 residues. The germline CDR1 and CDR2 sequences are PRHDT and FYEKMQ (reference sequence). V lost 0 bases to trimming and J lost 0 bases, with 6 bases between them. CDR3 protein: CASSLGRSSYNSPLHF. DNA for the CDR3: TGTGCCAGCAGCTTAGGGAGGAGCTCCTATAATTCACCCCTCCACTTT. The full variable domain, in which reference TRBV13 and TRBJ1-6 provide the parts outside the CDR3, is AAGVIQSPRHLIKEKRETATLKCYPIPRHDTVYWYQQGPGQDPQFLISFYEKMQSDKGSIPDRFSAQQFSDYHSELNMSSLELGDSALYFCASSLGRSSYNSPLHFGNGTRLTVT.

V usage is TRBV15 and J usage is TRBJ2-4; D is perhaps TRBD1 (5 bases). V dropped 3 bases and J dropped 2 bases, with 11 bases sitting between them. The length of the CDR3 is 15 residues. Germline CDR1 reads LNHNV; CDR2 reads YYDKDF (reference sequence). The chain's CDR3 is CATSSARVTKNIQYF. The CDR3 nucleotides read TGTGCCACCAGCAGTGCCAGGGTGACCAAAAACATTCAGTACTTC.

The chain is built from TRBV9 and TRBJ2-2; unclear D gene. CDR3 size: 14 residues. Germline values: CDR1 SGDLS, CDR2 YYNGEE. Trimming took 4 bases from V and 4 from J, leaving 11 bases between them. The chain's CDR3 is CASSTRQATGELFF. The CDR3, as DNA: TGTGCCAGCAGCACCCGACAAGCCACCGGGGAGCTGTTTTTT.

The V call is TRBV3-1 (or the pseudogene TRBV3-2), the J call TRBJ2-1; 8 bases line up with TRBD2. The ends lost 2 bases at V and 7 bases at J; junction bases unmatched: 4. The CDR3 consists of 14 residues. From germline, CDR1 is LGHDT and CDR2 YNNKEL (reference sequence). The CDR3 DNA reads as TGTGCCAGCAGCCAACGCGGGAGGTTGAATGAGCAGTTCTTC. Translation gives CASSQRGRLNEQFF.

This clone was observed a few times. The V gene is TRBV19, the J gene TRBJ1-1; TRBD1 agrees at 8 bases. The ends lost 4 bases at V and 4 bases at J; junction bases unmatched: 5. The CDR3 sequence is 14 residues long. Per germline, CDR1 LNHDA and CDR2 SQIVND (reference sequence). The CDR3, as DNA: TGTGCCAGTAGTACCCAGGGGGCAGTCACTGAAGCTTTCTTT. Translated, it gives CASSTQGAVTEAFF.

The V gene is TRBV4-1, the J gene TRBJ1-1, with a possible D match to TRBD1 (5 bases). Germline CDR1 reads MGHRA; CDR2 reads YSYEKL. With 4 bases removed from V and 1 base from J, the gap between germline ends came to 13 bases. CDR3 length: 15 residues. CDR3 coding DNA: TGCGCCAGCAGCCGAGGAGGGGCAGCGAACACTGAAGCTTTCTTT. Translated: CASSRGGAANTEAFF.

This chain's CDR3 is CASRGAGITGELFF. Here the CDR3 DNA reads TGTGCCAGCAGGGGAGCCGGGATAACCGGGGAGCTGTTTTTT. The chain links TRBV6-5 to TRBJ2-2, with a possible D match to TRBD2 (5 bases). CDR1 is MNHEY, CDR2 SVGAGI, per germline. The CDR3 loop spans 14 amino acids. V dropped 6 bases and J dropped 5 bases, with 13 bases sitting between them.

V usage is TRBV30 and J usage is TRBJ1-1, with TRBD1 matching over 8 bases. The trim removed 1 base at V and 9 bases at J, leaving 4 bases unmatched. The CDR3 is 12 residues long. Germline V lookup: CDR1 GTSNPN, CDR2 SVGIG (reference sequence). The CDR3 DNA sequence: TGTGCCTGGAGTGGGACAGGGTTCAAAGCTTTCTTT. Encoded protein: CAWSGTGFKAFF.

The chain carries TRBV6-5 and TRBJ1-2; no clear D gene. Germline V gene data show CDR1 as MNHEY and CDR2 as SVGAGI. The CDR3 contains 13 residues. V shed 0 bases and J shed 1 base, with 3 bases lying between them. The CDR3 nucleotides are TGTGCCAGCAGTTACTCTCGTAACTATGGCTACACCTTC. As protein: CASSYSRNYGYTF.

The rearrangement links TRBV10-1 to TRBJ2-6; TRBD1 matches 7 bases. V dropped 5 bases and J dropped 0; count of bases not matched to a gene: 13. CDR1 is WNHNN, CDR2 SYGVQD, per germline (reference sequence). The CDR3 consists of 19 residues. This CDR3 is CASSSPGTALDSGANVLTF. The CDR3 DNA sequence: TGCGCCAGCAGTAGCCCCGGGACAGCCTTAGACTCTGGGGCCAACGTCCTGACTTTC.

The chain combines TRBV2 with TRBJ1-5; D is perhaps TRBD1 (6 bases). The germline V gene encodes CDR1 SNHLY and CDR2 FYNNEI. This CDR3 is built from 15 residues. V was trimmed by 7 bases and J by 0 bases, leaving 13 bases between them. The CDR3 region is CASTLQGHSNQPQHF. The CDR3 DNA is TGTGCCAGCACCCTACAGGGCCATAGCAATCAGCCCCAGCATTTT.

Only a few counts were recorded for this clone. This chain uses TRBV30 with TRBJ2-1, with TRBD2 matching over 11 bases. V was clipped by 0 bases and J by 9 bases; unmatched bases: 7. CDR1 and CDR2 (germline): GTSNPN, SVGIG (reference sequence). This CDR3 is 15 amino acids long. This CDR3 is CAWSVLAGVSGEQFF. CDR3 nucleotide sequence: TGTGCCTGGAGTGTACTAGCGGGAGTAAGTGGTGAGCAGTTCTTC.

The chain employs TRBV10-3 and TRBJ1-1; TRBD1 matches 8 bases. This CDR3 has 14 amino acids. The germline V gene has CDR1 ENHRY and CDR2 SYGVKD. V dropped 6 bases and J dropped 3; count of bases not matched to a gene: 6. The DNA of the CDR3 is TGTGCCATCAGGCAAGGACAGGGATACACTGAAGCTTTCTTT. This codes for CAIRQGQGYTEAFF.

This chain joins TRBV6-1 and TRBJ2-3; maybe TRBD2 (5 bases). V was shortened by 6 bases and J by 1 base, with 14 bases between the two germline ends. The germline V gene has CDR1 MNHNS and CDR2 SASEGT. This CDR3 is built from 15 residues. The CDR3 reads CASSSLTRRTDTQYF. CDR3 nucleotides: TGTGCCAGCAGCTCCCTCACTAGACGCACAGATACGCAGTATTTT.

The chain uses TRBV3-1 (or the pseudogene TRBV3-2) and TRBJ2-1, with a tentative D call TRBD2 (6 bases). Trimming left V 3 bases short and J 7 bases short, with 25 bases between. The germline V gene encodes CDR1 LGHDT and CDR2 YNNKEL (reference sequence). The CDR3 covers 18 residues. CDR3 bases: TGTGCCAGCAGCCACTTGAAGAGACATATCCGCGGGGTGAATGAGCAGTTCTTC. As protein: CASSHLKRHIRGVNEQFF.

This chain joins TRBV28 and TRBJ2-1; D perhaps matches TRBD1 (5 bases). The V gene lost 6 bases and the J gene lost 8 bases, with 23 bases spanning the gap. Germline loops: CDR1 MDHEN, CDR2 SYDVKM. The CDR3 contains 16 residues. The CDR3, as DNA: TGTGCCAGCAGATCACCTAACAAGGGGTTAGTCTATGAGCAGTTCTTC. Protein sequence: CASRSPNKGLVYEQFF.

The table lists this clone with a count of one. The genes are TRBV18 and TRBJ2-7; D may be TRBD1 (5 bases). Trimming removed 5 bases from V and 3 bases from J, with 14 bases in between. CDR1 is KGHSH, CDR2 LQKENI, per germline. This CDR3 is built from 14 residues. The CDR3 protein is CASSWQGIIYEQYF. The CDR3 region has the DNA TGTGCCAGCTCATGGCAGGGAATCATCTACGAGCAGTACTTC.

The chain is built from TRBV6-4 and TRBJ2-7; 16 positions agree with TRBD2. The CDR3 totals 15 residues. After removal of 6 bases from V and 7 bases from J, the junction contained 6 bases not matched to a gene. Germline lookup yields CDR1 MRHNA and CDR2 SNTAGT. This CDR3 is CASRGLAGGPGEQYF. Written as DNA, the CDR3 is TGTGCCAGCAGGGGACTAGCGGGAGGGCCAGGGGAGCAGTACTTC.

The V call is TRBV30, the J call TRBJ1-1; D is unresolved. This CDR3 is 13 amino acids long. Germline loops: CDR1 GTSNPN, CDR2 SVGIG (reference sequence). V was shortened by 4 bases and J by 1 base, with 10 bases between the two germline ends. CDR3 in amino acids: CAWTRGTNTEAFF. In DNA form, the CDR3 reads TGTGCCTGGACAAGAGGTACGAACACTGAAGCTTTCTTT.